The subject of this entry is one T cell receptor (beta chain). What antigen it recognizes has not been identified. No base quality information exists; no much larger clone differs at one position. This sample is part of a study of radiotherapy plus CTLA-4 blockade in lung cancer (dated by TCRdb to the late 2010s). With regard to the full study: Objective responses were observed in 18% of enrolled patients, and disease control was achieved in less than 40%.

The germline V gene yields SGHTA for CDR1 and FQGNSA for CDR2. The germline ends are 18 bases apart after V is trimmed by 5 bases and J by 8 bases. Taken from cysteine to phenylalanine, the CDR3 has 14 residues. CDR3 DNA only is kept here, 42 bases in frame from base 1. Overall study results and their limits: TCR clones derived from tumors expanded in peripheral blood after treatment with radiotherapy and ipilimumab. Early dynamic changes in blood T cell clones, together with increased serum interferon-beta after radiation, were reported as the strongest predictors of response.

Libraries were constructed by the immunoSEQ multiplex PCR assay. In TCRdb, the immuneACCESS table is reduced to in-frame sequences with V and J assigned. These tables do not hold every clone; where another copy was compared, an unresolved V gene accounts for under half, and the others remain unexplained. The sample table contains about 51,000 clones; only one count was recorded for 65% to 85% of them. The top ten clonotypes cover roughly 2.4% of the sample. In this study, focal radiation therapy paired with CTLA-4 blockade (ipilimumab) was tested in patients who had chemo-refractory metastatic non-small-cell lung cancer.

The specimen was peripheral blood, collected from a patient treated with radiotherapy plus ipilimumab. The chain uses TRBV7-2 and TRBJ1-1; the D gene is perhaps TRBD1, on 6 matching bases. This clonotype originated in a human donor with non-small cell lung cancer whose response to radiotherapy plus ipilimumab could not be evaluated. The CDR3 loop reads CASSATGTTKEAFF. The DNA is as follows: TGTGCCAGCAGCGCAACCGGGACAACGAAAGAAGCTTTCTTT.